The rows below give T cell receptor beta chains drawn from one sample of a study of T cell clones after liver transplantation. The data were produced by immunoSEQ multiplex PCR, yet TCRdb's version contains in-frame clones alone and is incomplete. This table holds some 110,000 clones, approximately 85% found once. The sample consisted of CD4+ T cells from blood, taken before liver transplant. These receptors came from a human donor who received a liver transplant. Each CDR3 is given with its conserved first and last residue. Fields, in order: CDR3 length, J gene, V gene, D gene, clone size, CDR3 protein, CDR3 DNA. D genes are given only for firm matches. Clone sizes are given selectively: once, few, many, or a class where the clone is expanded.

>14|TRBJ2-7|TRBV7-3|TRBD1|-
CASSLRQGFREQYF
TGTGCCAGCAGCCTTAGACAGGGGTTTAGGGAGCAGTACTTC
>17|TRBJ1-5|TRBV4-3|-|few
CASSQQAGGRSNQPQHF
TGCGCCAGCAGCCAGCAGGCGGGGGGCAGAAGCAATCAGCCCCAGCATTTT
>15|TRBJ1-1|TRBV7-2|-|-
CASSLASTGNTEAFF
TGTGCCAGCAGCCTCGCCTCGACGGGGAACACTGAAGCTTTCTTT
>13|TRBJ2-5|TRBV11-2|-|-
CASSLGIQETQYF
TGTGCCAGCAGCTTAGGGATTCAAGAGACCCAGTACTTC
>12|TRBJ2-4|TRBV29-1|-|-
CSVYKGRNIQYF
TGCAGCGTTTACAAGGGGCGAAACATTCAGTACTTC
>13|TRBJ1-5|TRBV2|TRBD1|-
CARGQFSNQPQHF
TGTGCCAGGGGACAGTTTAGCAATCAGCCCCAGCATTTT
>19|TRBJ1-1|TRBV4-1|TRBD1|-
CASAHRDRAPHAGNTEAFF
TGCGCCAGCGCCCACCGGGACAGGGCACCCCACGCGGGGAACACTGAAGCTTTCTTT
>15|TRBJ1-1|TRBV5-5|-|-
CASSLGPRAQTEAFF
TGTGCCAGCAGCTTGGGTCCGAGGGCCCAGACTGAAGCTTTCTTT
>13|TRBJ1-1|TRBV18|-|-
CASSPLDSTEAFF
TGTGCCAGCTCACCTCTCGACAGCACTGAAGCTTTCTTT
>13|TRBJ1-1|TRBV29-1|TRBD1|few
CSTLQGAGTEAFF
TGCAGCACCCTACAGGGGGCTGGCACTGAAGCTTTCTTT
>16|TRBJ1-4|TRBV4-2|-|-
CASSQEGRGTNEKLFF
TGTGCCAGCAGCCAAGAAGGGCGGGGAACTAATGAAAAACTGTTTTTT
>14|TRBJ2-1|TRBV19|-|-
CASQRAGNTNEQFF
TGTGCCAGCCAGAGGGCAGGGAATACGAATGAGCAGTTCTTC
>17|TRBJ2-5|TRBV25-1|TRBD1|once
CASSEGLGQGRGETQYF
TGTGCCAGCAGTGAAGGACTTGGACAGGGTAGAGGGGAGACCCAGTACTTC
>13|TRBJ1-5|TRBV6-1|-|once
CASSEYAKQPQHF
TGTGCCAGCAGTGAATATGCTAAACAGCCCCAGCATTTT
>16|TRBJ1-1|TRBV7-2|-|-
CASSFGTGLLATEAFF
TGTGCCAGCAGTTTCGGAACAGGGCTTTTGGCCACTGAAGCTTTCTTT
>14|TRBJ1-2|TRBV5-1|-|-
CASSLERLENGYTF
TGCGCCAGCAGCTTGGAGCGTCTCGAGAATGGCTACACCTTC
>15|TRBJ1-5|TRBV6-5|-|-
CASSSKGGRNQPQHF
TGTGCCAGCAGTTCCAAGGGAGGTCGTAATCAGCCCCAGCATTTT
>16|TRBJ1-3|TRBV27|-|-
CASSPQGGGSGNTIYF
TGTGCCAGCAGTCCCCAGGGAGGTGGGAGTGGAAACACCATATATTTT
>14|TRBJ2-2|TRBV5-1|TRBD1|-
CASSPGTGTGELFF
TGCGCCAGCAGCCCGGGGACAGGGACCGGGGAGCTGTTTTTT
>18|TRBJ1-5|TRBV19|TRBD1|-
CASSVPGQGARYNQPQHF
TGTGCCAGTAGTGTTCCGGGACAGGGGGCGCGGTACAATCAGCCCCAGCATTTT
>16|TRBJ2-1|TRBV2|TRBD1|-
CASTAETGGGYNEQFF
TGTGCCAGCACCGCCGAGACAGGGGGCGGCTACAATGAGCAGTTCTTC
>14|TRBJ1-4|TRBV6-5|-|-
CASSYRGTGEKLFF
TGTGCCAGCAGTTACAGGGGGACCGGGGAAAAACTGTTTTTT
>13|TRBJ2-7|TRBV6-1|-|once
CASKDGVSYEQYF
TGTGCCAGCAAGGACGGAGTCTCCTACGAGCAGTACTTC
>13|TRBJ2-1|TRBV7-2|-|-
CASSLPGDREQFF
TGTGCCAGCAGCTTACCGGGCGATCGGGAGCAGTTCTTC
>15|TRBJ2-2|TRBV19|-|-
CASSHVMANTGELFF
TGTGCCAGTAGCCATGTGATGGCGAACACCGGGGAGCTGTTTTTT
>16|TRBJ2-7|TRBV5-6|-|-
CASSSSGRAYFYEQYF
TGTGCCAGCAGCTCCTCCGGACGGGCATACTTCTACGAGCAGTACTTC
>13|TRBJ1-3|TRBV5-1|-|-
CASSSGTGNTIYF
TGCGCCAGCAGCTCCGGGACTGGAAACACCATATATTTT
>14|TRBJ1-2|TRBV27|TRBD1|-
CASSYRGQNYGYTF
TGTGCCAGCAGTTACAGGGGGCAGAACTATGGCTACACCTTC
>15|TRBJ2-7|TRBV9|TRBD1|-
CASSVWDSRNYEQYF
TGTGCCAGCAGCGTCTGGGACAGCCGAAACTACGAGCAGTACTTC
>14|TRBJ1-3|TRBV10-3|-|-
CAISEGGVGNTIYF
TGTGCCATCAGTGAGGGGGGGGTCGGAAACACCATATATTTT
>15|TRBJ2-5|TRBV19|TRBD1|-
CASSRGTGAQETQYF
TGTGCCAGTAGTAGGGGTACAGGGGCTCAAGAGACCCAGTACTTC
>11|TRBJ1-2|TRBV6-6|-|-
CASTDRFGYTF
TGTGCCAGCACCGACCGCTTCGGCTACACCTTC
>15|TRBJ1-5|TRBV19|-|-
CASISVGGGGQPQHF
TGTGCCAGTATCTCCGTGGGGGGGGGCGGTCAGCCCCAGCATTTT
>14|TRBJ2-1|TRBV7-9|-|-
CASSLIRQGGEQFF
TGTGCCAGCAGCTTAATTCGGCAGGGTGGTGAGCAGTTCTTC
>11|TRBJ1-1|TRBV27|-|-
CASRIETEAFF
TGTGCCAGCAGGATAGAAACTGAAGCTTTCTTT
>17|TRBJ2-3|TRBV27|TRBD2|-
CASRTLTSGRKTDTQYF
TGTGCCAGCAGAACGTTGACTAGCGGGAGAAAGACAGATACGCAGTATTTT
>15|TRBJ1-5|TRBV7-5|-|-
CVRSYRDRERQPQHF
TGTGTCAGAAGCTACCGGGACAGGGAAAGACAGCCCCAGCATTTT
>13|TRBJ2-2|TRBV11-2|-|-
CASSPSNTGELFF
TGTGCCAGCAGTCCCTCGAACACCGGGGAGCTGTTTTTT
>14|TRBJ2-3|TRBV5-3|TRBD1|-
CARSFDRGPDTQYF
TGTGCCAGAAGTTTCGACAGGGGCCCAGATACGCAGTATTTT